This T cell receptor (beta chain) was sequenced for a study of CD8+ T cells in alopecia areata. There are 13 residues in the CDR3. Germline V gene sequence: CDR1 SQVTM, CDR2 ANQGSEA. V lost 4 bases to trimming and J lost 0 bases; unmatched junction nucleotides: 3. RNA was extracted and reverse transcribed into cDNA as the sequencing template. The assay was immunoSEQ multiplex PCR, and TCRdb's table has in-frame clones only and misses some. The sample lists some 240,000 clones; around three fifths were seen once. Findings of the study overall: Amid tofacitinib therapy, many expanded lesional clones stayed present in scalp and blood. Under tofacitinib, fewer expanded CD8+ clones appeared among the top 100 scalp clones.

Noted treatment: oral pan-JAK inhibitor, 5-10 mg twice daily. Researchers gathered lesional scalp punch biopsies and peripheral blood from patients with alopecia areata. In regard to this clone: The target antigen is unknown.

Sequenced here: CD4+ T cells sorted from blood, sampled at week 4, from a patient treated with tofacitinib. J is TRBJ2-7 and V is TRBV29-1, with 7 bases matching TRBD1. The clonotype originates from a human donor with alopecia areata. Written as DNA, the CDR3 is TGCAGCGTTGGGGGGACAGTCTCCTACGAGCAGTACTTC. Translation: CSVGGTVSYEQYF.